Shown below are 5 T cell receptor beta chains from a single sample sequenced in a study of immune evolution from preneoplasia to lung adenocarcinoma. This table comes from immunoSEQ multiplex PCR, and its TCRdb copy is limited to in-frame clones, with some not included. The data contain approximately 6,800 clones, about 85% of them singletons. Sequencing was done on a sample of FFPE invasive lung adenocarcinoma tissue. The receptors were gathered from a person aged 50-69 years with lung adenocarcinoma.

This clone was seen only once. This chain links TRBV5-1 with TRBJ1-4; TRBD1 might be the D (5 bases). The CDR3 spans 16 residues. Germline values: CDR1 SGHRS, CDR2 YFSETQ. Trimming left V 0 bases short and J 5 bases short, with 14 bases between. CDR3 region: CASSLAGRQSNEKLFF. CDR3 bases: TGCGCCAGCAGCTTGGCCGGGCGACAGAGCAATGAAAAACTGTTTTTT.

This clone was observed a few times. V is TRBV2 and J is TRBJ2-7, with TRBD1 identical over 8 bases. CDR3 length equals 14 residues. The ends lost 8 bases at V and 6 bases at J; junction bases unmatched: 12. CDR1 and CDR2 (germline): SNHLY, FYNNEI. The chain's CDR3 is CASVTGTGGTEQYF. CDR3 in DNA: TGTGCCAGCGTTACCGGGACAGGAGGGACCGAGCAGTACTTC.

With respect to this clone: One end of the junction varies from germline; a read error may be responsible. V gene TRBV7-7 combines with J gene TRBJ2-5, with D possibly matching TRBD2 (5 bases). Looked up from germline, CDR1 is SSHAT and CDR2 is FNYEAQ (reference sequence). CDR3 length equals 13 residues. The CDR3 DNA sequence: TGTGCTAGCAGCTTAGGGAGTGGGGAGACCCAGTACTTC. Amino acid sequence: CASSLGSGETQYF.

V usage is TRBV5-1 and J usage is TRBJ2-3; no firm D call. The V end lost 5 bases, the J end lost 2 bases, and 9 bases lay between the germline ends. Germline V gene lookup returns CDR1 SGHRS and CDR2 YFSETQ. The CDR3 is 13 amino acids. The CDR3 spells CASRKETTDTQYF. The CDR3 DNA is TGCGCCAGCAGGAAGGAAACCACAGATACGCAGTATTTT.

The chain joins TRBV28 to TRBJ1-2, with 9 bases lining up with TRBD1. CDR1 is MDHEN, CDR2 SYDVKM, per germline. J gave up 7 bases and V 5 bases, and 5 bases lay outside the gene matches. This CDR3 has 13 amino acids. Here the CDR3 reads CASSPGQGPGYTF. CDR3 coding DNA: TGTGCCAGCAGTCCGGGACAGGGTCCTGGCTACACCTTC.